The 7 T cell receptor beta chains listed next were all sequenced from one sample in a study of cytomegalovirus exposure and HLA in healthy donors. The PCR used 60 Vbeta and 13 Jbeta primers. The data were produced by immunoSEQ multiplex PCR, yet TCRdb's version contains in-frame clones alone and is incomplete. The sample has 30,000 to 40,000 clones; the top ten hold approximately 9%. Sequencing input: PBMCs. Receptors were obtained from a man aged 35 to 55 in good health and CMV-seropositive.

The gene calls are TRBV5-1 and TRBJ2-3; a weak D match, TRBD2 (6 bases). Trimming left V 0 bases short and J 3 bases short, with 11 bases between. This CDR3 spans 15 amino acids. Germline values: CDR1 SGHRS, CDR2 YFSETQ. CDR3: CASSLGPSATDTQYF. The CDR3 DNA follows: TGCGCCAGCAGCTTGGGGCCTAGCGCTACAGATACGCAGTATTTT.

The chain couples TRBV11-3 to TRBJ2-7; the match to TRBD1 covers 10 bases. This CDR3 is built from 15 residues. Looked up from germline, CDR1 is SGHNT and CDR2 is YENEEA. The V gene end was trimmed by 4 bases and the J gene end by 5 bases; junction bases not matched to a gene: 8. CDR3 residues: CASSSPGQGSHEQYF. CDR3 DNA: TGTGCCAGCAGCTCCCCGGGACAGGGGAGCCACGAGCAGTACTTC.

This rearrangement joins TRBV6-1 to TRBJ2-5; 8 bases match TRBD2. After removal of 0 bases from V and 1 base from J, the junction contained 7 bases not matched to a gene. The CDR3 sequence is 17 residues long. Per germline, CDR1 MNHNS and CDR2 SASEGT. The chain's CDR3 is CASSEALLADSQETQYF. The CDR3 nucleotides are TGTGCCAGCAGTGAAGCGTTACTAGCGGACTCCCAAGAGACCCAGTACTTC.

The CDR3 nucleotides read TGCGCCAGCAGCCTGGGGACAGGGGGCACTGAAGCTTTCTTT. This gives the protein CASSLGTGGTEAFF. The rearrangement links TRBV4-3 to TRBJ1-1; 11 nucleotides align to TRBD1. V lost 4 bases, J lost 4 bases, and 2 bases stayed unmatched. This CDR3 contains 14 residues. Germline CDR1 and CDR2: LGHNA and YSLEER.

The V gene is TRBV2, the J gene TRBJ2-3; D is unresolved. The V gene lost 4 bases and the J gene lost 4 bases, with 9 bases spanning the gap. The germline CDR1 and CDR2 sequences are SNHLY and FYNNEI. The CDR3 sequence is 13 residues long. The DNA for the CDR3 is TGTGCCAGCAGTGCCGACTCCTCAGATACGCAGTATTTT. Translated: CASSADSSDTQYF.

In DNA form, the CDR3 reads TGTGCCAGTAGTATTGGACATATTAGCAATCAGCCCCAGCATTTT. It specifies CASSIGHISNQPQHF. This chain joins TRBV19 and TRBJ1-5, with a possible D match to TRBD1 (5 bases). Trimming pared 3 bases from V and 0 bases from J, leaving 9 bases between. The CDR3 totals 15 residues. The germline V gene has CDR1 LNHDA and CDR2 SQIVND (reference sequence).

The chain carries TRBV15 and TRBJ2-3; maybe TRBD1 (6 bases). The V and J ends lost 1 base and 0 bases respectively, with 14 bases between them. The germline CDR1 and CDR2 sequences are LNHNV and YYDKDF (reference sequence). This CDR3 has 17 residues. CDR3 DNA: TGTGCCACCAGCAGAGGGGGACACCCACCTAGCACAGATACGCAGTATTTT. Translating gives CATSRGGHPPSTDTQYF.